The source of this T cell receptor (beta chain) is a study of blood T cells in healthy people across ages. The overall study: About one barcoded beta molecule was captured per two T cells (by template switching).

This clonotype is a singleton in its sample. The V gene end was trimmed by 0 bases and the J gene end by 11 bases; junction bases not matched to a gene: 14. The CDR3 loop spans 16 amino acids. Germline values: CDR1 LGHNA, CDR2 YSLEER. The authors ran a second PCR of 7 to 11 cycles using a sample-barcoded 5' primer and a J-beta primer mix. TCRdb passed the 5' RACE reads through MiXCR, listing each CDR3 protein once. Among approximately 360,000 distinct CDR3 sequences listed, about 52% were seen once. This chain uses TRBV4-3 with TRBJ2-5, with 8 bases fitting TRBD2. Sequenced material: blood. The source is a man in his sixties in good health. The CDR3 is CASSQETGGPRVEQYF. DNA for the CDR3: TGCGCCAGCAGCCAAGAAACGGGAGGGCCTAGGGTTGAGCAGTACTTC.